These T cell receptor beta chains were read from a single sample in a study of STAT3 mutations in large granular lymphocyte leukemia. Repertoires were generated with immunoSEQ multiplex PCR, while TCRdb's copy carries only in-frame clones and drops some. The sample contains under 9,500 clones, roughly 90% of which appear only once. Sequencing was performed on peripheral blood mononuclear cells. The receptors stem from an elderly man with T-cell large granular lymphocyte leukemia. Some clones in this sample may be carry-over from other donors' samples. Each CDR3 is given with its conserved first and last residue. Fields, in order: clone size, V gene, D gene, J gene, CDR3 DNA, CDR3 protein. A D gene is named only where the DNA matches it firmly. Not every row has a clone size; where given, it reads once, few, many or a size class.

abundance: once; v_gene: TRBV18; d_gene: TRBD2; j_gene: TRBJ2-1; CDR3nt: TGTGCCAGCTCAATTAGCGGGGGCAGCTCCTACAATGAGCAGTTCTTC; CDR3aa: CASSISGGSSYNEQFF
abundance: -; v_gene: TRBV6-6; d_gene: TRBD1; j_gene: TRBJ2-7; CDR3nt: TGTGCCAGCAGTCAGGGACAGGGAACCGCCTACGAGCAGTACTTC; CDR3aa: CASSQGQGTAYEQYF
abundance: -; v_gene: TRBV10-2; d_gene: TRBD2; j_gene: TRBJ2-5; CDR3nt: TGCGCCAGCAGCGGGGGGGCCTTGGGACAAGAGACCCAGTACTTC; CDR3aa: CASSGGALGQETQYF
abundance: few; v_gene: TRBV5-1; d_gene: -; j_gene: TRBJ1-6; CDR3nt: TGCGCCAGCAGCTTGACAGGGATTGAGAATTCACCCCTCCACTTT; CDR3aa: CASSLTGIENSPLHF
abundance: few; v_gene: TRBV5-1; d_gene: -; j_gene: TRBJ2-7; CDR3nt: TGCGCCAGCAGCATCTCGGGGGAACCCTACGAGCAGTACTTC; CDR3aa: CASSISGEPYEQYF
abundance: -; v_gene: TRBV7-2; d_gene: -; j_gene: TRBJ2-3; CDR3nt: TGTGCCAGCAGCTTACTGGGCACAGATACGCAGTATTTT; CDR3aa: CASSLLGTDTQYF
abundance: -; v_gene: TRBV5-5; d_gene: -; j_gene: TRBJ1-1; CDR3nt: TGTGCCAGCAGCTTGGGGGGGGCAGATGAAGCTTTCTTT; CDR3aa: CASSLGGADEAFF
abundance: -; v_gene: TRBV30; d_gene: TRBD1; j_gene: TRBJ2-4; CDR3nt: TGTGCCTGGAGTCCCCCGACAGGGATAAACATTCAGTACTTC; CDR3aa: CAWSPPTGINIQYF
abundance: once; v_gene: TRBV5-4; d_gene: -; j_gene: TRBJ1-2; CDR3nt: TGTGCCAGCGGGGAAGCTAACTATGGCTACACCTTC; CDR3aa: CASGEANYGYTF
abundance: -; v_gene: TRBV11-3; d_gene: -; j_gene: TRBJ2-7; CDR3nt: TGTGCCAGCAGCTTAGTTGGGGGCCCGTTGGAGGAGCAGTACTTC; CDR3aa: CASSLVGGPLEEQYF
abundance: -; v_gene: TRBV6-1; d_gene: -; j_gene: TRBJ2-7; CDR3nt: TGTGCCAGCAGTAGAGGAGGGAACGAGCAGTACTTC; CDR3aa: CASSRGGNEQYF
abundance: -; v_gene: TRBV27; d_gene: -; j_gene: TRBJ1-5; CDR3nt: TGTGCCAGCAGTGGGTATAGCAATCAGCCCCAGCATTTT; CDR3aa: CASSGYSNQPQHF
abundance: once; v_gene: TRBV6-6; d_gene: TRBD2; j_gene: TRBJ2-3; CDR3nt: TGTGCCAGCAGTTACGGCGGGGGGAAGTACTCGGATACGCAGTATTTT; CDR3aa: CASSYGGGKYSDTQYF
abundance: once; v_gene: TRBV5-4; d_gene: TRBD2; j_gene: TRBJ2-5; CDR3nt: TGTGCCAGCAGCTTGCGCACCCCCTCTAGCGGGGGTTGGGAGACCCAGTACTTC; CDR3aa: CASSLRTPSSGGWETQYF
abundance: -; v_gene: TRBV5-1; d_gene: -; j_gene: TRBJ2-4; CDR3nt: TGCGCCAGCAGCTTGGGTCTAGCCAAAAACATTCAGTACTTC; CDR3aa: CASSLGLAKNIQYF
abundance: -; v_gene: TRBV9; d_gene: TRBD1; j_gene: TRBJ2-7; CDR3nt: TGTGCCAGCAGCTTGACCGGGACAGGGCCCTACGAGCAGTACTTC; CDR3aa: CASSLTGTGPYEQYF
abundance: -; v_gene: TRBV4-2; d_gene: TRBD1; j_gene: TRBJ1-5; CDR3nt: TGTGCCAGCAGCGAGAGGACAGGGGGCCTTCAGCCCCAGCATTTT; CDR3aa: CASSERTGGLQPQHF
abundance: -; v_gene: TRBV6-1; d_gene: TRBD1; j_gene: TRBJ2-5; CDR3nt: TGTGCCAGCAGTACAGGGGGCGCGGGGACCCAGTACTTC; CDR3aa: CASSTGGAGTQYF
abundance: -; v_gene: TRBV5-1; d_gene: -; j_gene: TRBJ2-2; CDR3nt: TGCGCCAGCAGCTTTAACACCGGGGAGCTGTTTTTT; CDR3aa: CASSFNTGELFF
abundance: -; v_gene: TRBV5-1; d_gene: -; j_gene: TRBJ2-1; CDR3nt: TGCGCCAGCAGCTTGGCCTTATCCTACAATGAGCAGTTCTTC; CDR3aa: CASSLALSYNEQFF
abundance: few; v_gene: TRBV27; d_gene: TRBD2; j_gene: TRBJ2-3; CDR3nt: TGTGCCAGCAGTACTAGGACTAGCGGGGAAACAGATACGCAGTATTTT; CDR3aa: CASSTRTSGETDTQYF
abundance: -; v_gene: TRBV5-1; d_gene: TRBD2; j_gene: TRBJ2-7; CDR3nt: TGCGCCAGCAGCGGGACTAGCGGGGGGTACGAGCAGTACTTC; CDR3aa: CASSGTSGGYEQYF
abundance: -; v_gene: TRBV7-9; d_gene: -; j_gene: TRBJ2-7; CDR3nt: TGTGCCAGCAGCCCTCCCGGGGGAGGCGTTACCTACGAGCAGTACTTC; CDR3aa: CASSPPGGGVTYEQYF
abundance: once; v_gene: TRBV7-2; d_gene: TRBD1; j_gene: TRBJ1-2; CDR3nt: TGTGCCAGCAGCCCCAACCCCACACAGGGGGGTGGCTACACCTTC; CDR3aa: CASSPNPTQGGGYTF
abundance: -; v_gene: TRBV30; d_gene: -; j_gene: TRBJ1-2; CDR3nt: TGTGCCTGGAGTGTCTGGGGGGGCACGGGAGGCTACACCTTC; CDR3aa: CAWSVWGGTGGYTF
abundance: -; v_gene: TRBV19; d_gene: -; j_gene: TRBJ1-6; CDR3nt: TGTGCCAGTACCCAGACGGCGAGCTCCTATAATTCACCCCTCCACTTT; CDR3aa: CASTQTASSYNSPLHF
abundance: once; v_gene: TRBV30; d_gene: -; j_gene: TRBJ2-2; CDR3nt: TGTGCCTGGAACGCAGGGACCGGGGAGCTGTTTTTT; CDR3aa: CAWNAGTGELFF
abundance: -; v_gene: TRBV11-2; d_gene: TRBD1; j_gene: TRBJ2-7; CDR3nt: TGTGCCAGCAGCTTCGGAGGGACAGGAGCCTACGAGCAGTACTTC; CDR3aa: CASSFGGTGAYEQYF
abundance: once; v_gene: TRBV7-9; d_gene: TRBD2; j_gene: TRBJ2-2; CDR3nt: TGTGCCAGCAGCACCGGGACTAGCGGGGTTGCCGGGGAGCTGTTTTTT; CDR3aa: CASSTGTSGVAGELFF
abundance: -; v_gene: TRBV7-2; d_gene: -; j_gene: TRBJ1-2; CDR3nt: TGTGCCAGCAGCTTGGGAGGGGGCTACACCTTC; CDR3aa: CASSLGGGYTF
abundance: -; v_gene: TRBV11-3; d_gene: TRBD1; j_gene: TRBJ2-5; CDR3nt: TGTGCCAGCAGCGCCGTTCCCGGGACAGGGGAAAACGAGACCCAGTACTTC; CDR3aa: CASSAVPGTGENETQYF
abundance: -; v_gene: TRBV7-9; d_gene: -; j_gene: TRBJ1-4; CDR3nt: TGTGCCAGCAGCAGCCCGCCGAGGAGCGAAAAACTGTTTTTT; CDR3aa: CASSSPPRSEKLFF
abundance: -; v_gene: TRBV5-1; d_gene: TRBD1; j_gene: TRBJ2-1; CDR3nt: TGCGCCAGCAGCTTAGGGACAGGGGGCAATGAGCAGTTCTTC; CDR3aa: CASSLGTGGNEQFF
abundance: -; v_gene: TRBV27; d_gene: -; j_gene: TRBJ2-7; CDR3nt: TGTGCCAGCAGTGCATCCCCCCCGATCTACGAGCAGTACTTC; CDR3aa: CASSASPPIYEQYF
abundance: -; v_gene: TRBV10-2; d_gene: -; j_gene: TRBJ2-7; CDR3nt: TGCGCCAGCAGTGAGTTGGCCAGTGGCCGGTACTTC; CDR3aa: CASSELASGRYF
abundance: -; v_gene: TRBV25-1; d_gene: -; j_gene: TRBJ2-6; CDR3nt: TGTGCCAGCGAACAGGCTGGGGCCAACGTCCTGACTTTC; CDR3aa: CASEQAGANVLTF
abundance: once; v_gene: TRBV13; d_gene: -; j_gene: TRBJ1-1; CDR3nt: TGTGCCAGCAGCTCCCATTTTACAGGGTACACTGAAGCTTTCTTT; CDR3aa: CASSSHFTGYTEAFF
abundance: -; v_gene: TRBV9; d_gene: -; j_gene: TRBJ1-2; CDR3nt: TGTGCCAGCAGCGTAGGGGTAAAGGGGCGTGGCTACACCTTC; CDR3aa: CASSVGVKGRGYTF